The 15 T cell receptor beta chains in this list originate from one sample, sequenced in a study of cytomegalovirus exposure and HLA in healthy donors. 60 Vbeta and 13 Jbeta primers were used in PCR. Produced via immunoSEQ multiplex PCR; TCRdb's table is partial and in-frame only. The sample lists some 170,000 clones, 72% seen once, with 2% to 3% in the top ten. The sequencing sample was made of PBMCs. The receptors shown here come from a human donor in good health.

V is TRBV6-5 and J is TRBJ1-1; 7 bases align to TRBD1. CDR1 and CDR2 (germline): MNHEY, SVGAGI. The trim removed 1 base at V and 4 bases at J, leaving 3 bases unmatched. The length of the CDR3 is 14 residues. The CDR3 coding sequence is TGTGCCAGCAGTTACTTCGCAGGGGGCACTGAAGCTTTCTTT. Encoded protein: CASSYFAGGTEAFF.

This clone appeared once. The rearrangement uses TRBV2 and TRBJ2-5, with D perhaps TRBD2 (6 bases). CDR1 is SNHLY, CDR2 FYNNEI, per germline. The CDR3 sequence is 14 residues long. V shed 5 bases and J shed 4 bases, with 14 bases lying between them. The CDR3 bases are TGTGCCAGCAGTCCAATACGGGGGACAGAGACCCAGTACTTC. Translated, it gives CASSPIRGTETQYF.

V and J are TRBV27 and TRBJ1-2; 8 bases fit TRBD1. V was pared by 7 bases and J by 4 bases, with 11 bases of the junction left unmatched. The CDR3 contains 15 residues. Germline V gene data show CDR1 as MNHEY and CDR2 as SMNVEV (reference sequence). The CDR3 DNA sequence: TGTGCCAGCACCCCTTCAGACAGGGGAATCTATGGCTACACCTTC. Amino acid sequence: CASTPSDRGIYGYTF.

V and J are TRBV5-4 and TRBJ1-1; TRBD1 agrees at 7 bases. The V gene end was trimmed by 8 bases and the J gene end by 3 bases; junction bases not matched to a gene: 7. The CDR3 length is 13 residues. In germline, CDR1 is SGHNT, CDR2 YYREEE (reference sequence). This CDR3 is CASLRDRYTEAFF. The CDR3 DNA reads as TGTGCCAGTCTAAGGGACAGATACACTGAAGCTTTCTTT.

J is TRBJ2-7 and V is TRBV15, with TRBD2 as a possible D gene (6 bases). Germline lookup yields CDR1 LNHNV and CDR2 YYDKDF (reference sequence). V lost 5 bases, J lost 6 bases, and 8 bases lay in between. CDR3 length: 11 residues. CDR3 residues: CATSSGGEQYF. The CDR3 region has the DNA TGTGCCACCAGCTCCGGGGGCGAGCAGTACTTC.

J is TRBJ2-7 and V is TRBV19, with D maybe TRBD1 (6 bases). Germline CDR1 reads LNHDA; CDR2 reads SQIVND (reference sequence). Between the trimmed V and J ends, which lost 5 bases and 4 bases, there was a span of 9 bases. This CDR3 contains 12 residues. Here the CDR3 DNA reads TGTGCCAGTAGTTCTCAGGGGTACGAGCAGTACTTC. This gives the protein CASSSQGYEQYF.

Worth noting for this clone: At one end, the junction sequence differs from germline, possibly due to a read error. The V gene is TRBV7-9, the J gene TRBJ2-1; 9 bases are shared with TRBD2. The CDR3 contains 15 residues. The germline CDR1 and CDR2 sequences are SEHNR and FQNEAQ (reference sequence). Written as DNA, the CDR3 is TGTTCCAGCAGCCCCGGTGGAGCGGGGGGTAATGAGCAGTTCTTC. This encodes CSSSPGGAGGNEQFF.

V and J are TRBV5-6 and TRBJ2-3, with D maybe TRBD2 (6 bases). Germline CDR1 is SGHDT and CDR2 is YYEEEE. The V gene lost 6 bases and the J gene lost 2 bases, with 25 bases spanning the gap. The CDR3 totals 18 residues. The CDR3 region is CASTYVSFAGTHTDTQYF. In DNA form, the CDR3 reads TGTGCCAGCACCTACGTTAGTTTTGCGGGGACGCACACAGATACGCAGTATTTT. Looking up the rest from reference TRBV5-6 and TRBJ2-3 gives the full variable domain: DAGVTQSPTHLIKTRGQQVTLRCSPKSGHDTVSWYQQALGQGPQFIFQYYEEEERQRGNFPDRFSGHQFPNYSSELNVNALLLGDSALYLCASTYVSFAGTHTDTQYFGPGTRLTVL.

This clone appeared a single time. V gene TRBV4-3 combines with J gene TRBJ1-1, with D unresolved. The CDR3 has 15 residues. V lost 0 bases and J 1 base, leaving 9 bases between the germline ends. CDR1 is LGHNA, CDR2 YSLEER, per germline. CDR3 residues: CASSQDVGRNTEAFF. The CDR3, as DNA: TGCGCCAGCAGCCAAGACGTTGGCCGGAACACTGAAGCTTTCTTT.

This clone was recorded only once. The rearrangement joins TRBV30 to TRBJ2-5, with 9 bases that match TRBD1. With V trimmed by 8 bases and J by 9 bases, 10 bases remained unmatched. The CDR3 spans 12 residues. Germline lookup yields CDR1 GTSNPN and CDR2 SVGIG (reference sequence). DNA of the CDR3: TGTGCCAGCAACAGGGGGCTTCGGGCCCAGTACTTC. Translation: CASNRGLRAQYF.

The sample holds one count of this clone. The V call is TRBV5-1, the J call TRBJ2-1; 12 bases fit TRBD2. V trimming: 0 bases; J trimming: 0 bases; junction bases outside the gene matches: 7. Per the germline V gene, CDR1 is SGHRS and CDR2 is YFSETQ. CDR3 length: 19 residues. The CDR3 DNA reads TGCGCCAGCAGCTTGGTGCCTAGCGGGGGGGGTAGCTCCTACAATGAGCAGTTCTTC. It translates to CASSLVPSGGGSSYNEQFF.

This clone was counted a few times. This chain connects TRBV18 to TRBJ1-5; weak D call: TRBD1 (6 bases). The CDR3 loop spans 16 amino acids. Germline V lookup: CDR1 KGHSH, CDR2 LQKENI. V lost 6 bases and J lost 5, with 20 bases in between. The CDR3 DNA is TGTGCCAGCTCGTTAAGGGGGACGGTAGGGGATCAGCCCCAGCATTTT. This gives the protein CASSLRGTVGDQPQHF.

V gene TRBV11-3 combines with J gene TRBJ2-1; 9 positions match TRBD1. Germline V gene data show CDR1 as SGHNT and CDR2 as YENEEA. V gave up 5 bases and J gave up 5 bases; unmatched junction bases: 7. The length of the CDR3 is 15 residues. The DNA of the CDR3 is TGTGCCAGCAGCCCCTATGGGGACAGGGACAATGAGCAGTTCTTC. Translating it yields CASSPYGDRDNEQFF.

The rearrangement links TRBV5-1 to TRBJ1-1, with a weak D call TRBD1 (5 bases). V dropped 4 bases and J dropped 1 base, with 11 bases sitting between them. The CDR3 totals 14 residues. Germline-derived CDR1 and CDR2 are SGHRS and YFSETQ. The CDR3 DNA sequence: TGCGCCAGCAGCGGGGGACTCCGGAACACTGAAGCTTTCTTT. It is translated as CASSGGLRNTEAFF.

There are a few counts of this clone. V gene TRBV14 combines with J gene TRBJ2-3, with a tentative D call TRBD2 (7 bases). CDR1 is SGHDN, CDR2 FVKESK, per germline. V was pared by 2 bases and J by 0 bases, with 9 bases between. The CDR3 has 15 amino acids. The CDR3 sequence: CASSQRGASTDTQYF. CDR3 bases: TGTGCCAGCAGCCAACGGGGGGCAAGCACAGATACGCAGTATTTT.